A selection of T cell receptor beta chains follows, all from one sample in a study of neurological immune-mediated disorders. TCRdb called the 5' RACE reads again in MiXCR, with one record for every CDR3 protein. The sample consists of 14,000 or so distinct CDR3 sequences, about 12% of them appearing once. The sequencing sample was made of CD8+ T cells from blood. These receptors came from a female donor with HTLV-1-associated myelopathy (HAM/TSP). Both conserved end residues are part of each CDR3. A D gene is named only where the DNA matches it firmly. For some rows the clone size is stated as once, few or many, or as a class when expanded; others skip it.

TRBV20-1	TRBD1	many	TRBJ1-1	CSASDRANTEAFF	TGCAGTGCTTCGGACAGGGCCAACACTGAAGCTTTCTTT
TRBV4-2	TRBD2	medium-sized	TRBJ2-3	CASSHASREIDTQYF	TGTGCCAGCAGCCATGCCTCGCGGGAGATAGATACGCAGTATTTT
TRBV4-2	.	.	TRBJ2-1	CASSQDKYRPRYDEQFF	TGTGCCAGCAGCCAAGATAAGTATCGCCCCCGGTACGATGAGCAGTTCTTC
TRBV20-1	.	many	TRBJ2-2	CSARDLEAANTGELFF	TGCAGTGCTAGAGATTTGGAGGCCGCGAACACCGGGGAGCTGTTTTTT
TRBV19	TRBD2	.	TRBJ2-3	CASSISGSPSTDKQYF	TGTGCCAGTAGTATAAGCGGGAGCCCTAGCACAGATAAGCAGTATTTT
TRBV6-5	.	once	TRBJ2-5	CASRRGVSTQETQYF	TGTGCCAGCAGGCGGGGAGTTAGCACCCAAGAGACCCAGTACTTC
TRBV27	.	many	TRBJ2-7	CASSLSPAGLGWEQYF	TGTGCCAGCAGTTTATCTCCAGCGGGCCTAGGGTGGGAGCAGTACTTC
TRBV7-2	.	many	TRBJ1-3	CASSLEWESSGNTIYF	TGTGCCAGCAGCTTAGAATGGGAGAGCTCTGGAAACACCATATATTTT
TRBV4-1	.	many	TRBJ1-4	CASSQDRDYRRKLFF	TGCGCCAGCAGCCAAGACAGGGATTATAGGAGAAAACTGTTTTTT
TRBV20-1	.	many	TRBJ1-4	CSARGATNEKLFF	TGCAGTGCTAGGGGTGCAACTAATGAAAAACTGTTTTTT
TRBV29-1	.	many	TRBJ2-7	CSVTVSASYEQYF	TGCAGCGTGACGGTTTCAGCTTCCTACGAGCAGTACTTC
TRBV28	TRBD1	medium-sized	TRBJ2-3	CASSPRRTGGPTDTQYF	TGTGCCAGCAGTCCTCGAAGGACAGGGGGGCCCACAGATACGCAGTATTTT
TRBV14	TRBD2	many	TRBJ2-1	CASSPRLSGGHNEQFF	TGTGCCAGCAGCCCACGACTGAGCGGGGGCCACAATGAGCAGTTCTTC
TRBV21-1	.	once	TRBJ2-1	CASRGQGFNEQFF	TGTGCCAGCAGGGGGCAGGGGTTCAATGAGCAGTTCTTC
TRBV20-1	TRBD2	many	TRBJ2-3	CSGGTSFADTQYF	TGCAGTGGCGGGACTAGCTTCGCAGATACGCAGTATTTT
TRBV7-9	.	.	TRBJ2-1	CASSLEVSGNNEQFF	TGTGCCAGCAGCTTAGAGGTATCGGGGAACAATGAGCAGTTCTTC
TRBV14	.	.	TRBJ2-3	CASSQVQADDLDTQYF	TGTGCCAGCAGCCAAGTTCAAGCGGACGACTTAGATACGCAGTATTTT
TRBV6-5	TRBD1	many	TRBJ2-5	CASSPRAGGHWETQYF	TGTGCCAGCAGTCCCCGGGCAGGGGGCCATTGGGAGACCCAGTACTTC
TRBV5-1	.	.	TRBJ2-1	CAGTFAGANEQFF	TGCGCCGGCACTTTTGCAGGGGCCAATGAGCAGTTCTTC
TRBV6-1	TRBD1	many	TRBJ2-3	CASTPGQATDTQYF	TGTGCCAGCACCCCGGGACAGGCCACAGATACGCAGTATTTT
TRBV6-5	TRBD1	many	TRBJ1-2	CASSKFPGQGPYGYTF	TGTGCCAGCAGTAAATTTCCGGGACAGGGACCCTATGGCTACACCTTC
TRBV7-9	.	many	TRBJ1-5	CASSWGVQPQHF	TGTGCCAGCAGCTGGGGGGTTCAGCCCCAGCATTTT
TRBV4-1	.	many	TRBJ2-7	CASSQLDLASNEQYF	TGCGCCAGCAGCCAGCTCGACCTAGCGTCCAACGAGCAGTACTTC
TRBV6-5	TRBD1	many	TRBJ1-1	CASSYRTGWGTEAFF	TGTGCCAGCAGTTACCGGACAGGGTGGGGCACTGAAGCTTTCTTT
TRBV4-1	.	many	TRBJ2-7	CASSQEPAGTYEQYF	TGCGCCAGCAGCCAAGAACCCGCGGGCACCTACGAGCAGTACTTC
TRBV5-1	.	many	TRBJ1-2	CASSLDPDAYGYTF	TGCGCCAGCAGCTTGGATCCAGATGCCTATGGCTACACCTTC
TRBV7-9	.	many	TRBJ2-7	CASSPEASLSSYEQYF	TGTGCCAGCAGCCCAGAGGCCTCTCTGAGCTCCTACGAGCAGTACTTC
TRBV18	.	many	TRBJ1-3	CASSPPPHNRSGNTIYF	TGTGCCAGCTCACCACCACCCCACAATCGCTCTGGAAACACCATATATTTT
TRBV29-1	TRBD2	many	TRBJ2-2	CHPGTSATGELFF	TGCCACCCCGGGACTAGCGCCACCGGGGAGCTGTTTTTT
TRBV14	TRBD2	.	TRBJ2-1	CASSQDLASGGHEQFF	TGTGCCAGCAGCCAAGATCTGGCTAGCGGGGGCCATGAGCAGTTCTTC
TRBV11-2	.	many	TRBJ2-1	CASSVPGPGEVNEQFF	TGTGCCAGCAGCGTCCCGGGCCCCGGTGAGGTCAATGAGCAGTTCTTC
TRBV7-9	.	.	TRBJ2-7	CASSPNRGWYEQYF	TGTGCCAGCAGCCCGAACCGGGGATGGTACGAGCAGTACTTC
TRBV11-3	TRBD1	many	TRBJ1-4	CASSPGQGRFEKLFF	TGTGCCAGCAGCCCTGGACAGGGGCGCTTTGAAAAACTGTTTTTT
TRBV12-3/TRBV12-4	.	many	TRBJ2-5	CASSPYQTSSLYF	TGTGCCAGCAGCCCCTACCAAACTAGCAGCTTGTACTTC
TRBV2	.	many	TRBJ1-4	CASKRLQATNEKLFF	TGTGCCAGCAAGAGGCTCCAAGCTACTAATGAAAAACTGTTTTTT
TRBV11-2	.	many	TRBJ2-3	CASEGVTDTQYF	TGTGCCAGCGAGGGGGTCACAGATACGCAGTATTTT
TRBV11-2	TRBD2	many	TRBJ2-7	CASSLSGRGYEQYF	TGTGCCAGCAGCTTAAGCGGGAGGGGTTACGAGCAGTACTTC
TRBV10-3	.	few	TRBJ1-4	CAIRESEKLFF	TGTGCCATCAGAGAATCAGAAAAACTGTTTTTT
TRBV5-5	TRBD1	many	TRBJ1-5	CASSETGVGSNQPQHF	TGTGCCAGCAGCGAGACAGGGGTGGGGAGCAATCAGCCCCAGCATTTT
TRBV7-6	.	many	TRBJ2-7	CASSTGAYYEQYF	TGTGCCAGCAGTACGGGGGCTTACTACGAGCAGTACTTC
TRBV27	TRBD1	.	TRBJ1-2	CASSPRQGPYGYTF	TGTGCCAGCAGTCCTCGACAGGGGCCCTATGGCTACACCTTC
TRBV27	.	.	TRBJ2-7	CASRSPGTLGSYEKYF	TGTGCCAGCAGATCCCCCGGGACATTAGGTTCCTACGAGAAGTACTTC
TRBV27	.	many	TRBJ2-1	CASSPLSTVYNEQFF	TGTGCCAGCAGTCCCCTCTCGACAGTATACAATGAGCAGTTCTTC
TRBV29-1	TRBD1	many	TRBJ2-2	CSVEPTGQGPNTGELFF	TGCAGCGTGGAACCTACGGGACAGGGACCGAACACCGGGGAGCTGTTTTTT